Shown below are 18 T cell receptor beta chains from a single sample sequenced in a study of control samples from healthy donors and cancer patients. Clones were sequenced by immunoSEQ multiplex PCR, and TCRdb holds only the in-frame ones, with some missing. This table holds roughly 76,000 clones, around 95% found once. Sequencing was done on a sample of blood. The receptor set was obtained from a woman in her thirties or forties in good health.

This rearrangement joins TRBV6-5 to TRBJ2-7; the D is unclear. V lost 4 bases and J 3 bases, leaving 7 bases between the germline ends. Germline values: CDR1 MNHEY, CDR2 SVGAGI. The CDR3 runs to 12 residues. Here the CDR3 reads CASSFWGYEQYF. The CDR3 DNA is TGTGCCAGCAGTTTTTGGGGCTACGAGCAGTACTTC.

J is TRBJ2-3 and V is TRBV4-2; 10 bases fit TRBD2. Per the germline V gene, CDR1 is LGHNA and CDR2 is YNFKEQ. Germline trimming cut 4 bases from V and 4 bases from J; bases unmatched to any gene: 5. The CDR3 extends over 15 amino acids. The CDR3 nucleotides are TGTGCCAGCAGCCGGCTAGCGGGAGTGTCAGATACGCAGTATTTT. It yields the protein CASSRLAGVSDTQYF.

The rearrangement uses TRBV18 and TRBJ1-2; tentatively, D is TRBD1 (5 bases). The CDR3 length is 14 residues. Trimming cost V 3 bases and J 4 bases, with 12 bases left between them. The germline gives CDR1 KGHSH, CDR2 LQKENI. In DNA, the CDR3 is TGTGCCAGCTCACCGGGTCCAGGGATCTATGGCTACACCTTC. Its protein product is CASSPGPGIYGYTF.

This chain joins TRBV2 and TRBJ1-5; 8 nucleotides agree with TRBD1. This CDR3 has 15 amino acids. V lost 7 bases and J lost 4; bases outside the gene matches: 9. CDR1 and CDR2 from the germline V gene are SNHLY and FYNNEI. The CDR3 loop is CASKKQGVVNQPQHF. The DNA of the CDR3 is TGTGCCAGCAAGAAACAGGGGGTTGTAAATCAGCCCCAGCATTTT.

This chain joins TRBV19 and TRBJ2-1; 9 nucleotides agree with TRBD2. V lost 5 bases, J lost 5 bases, and 10 bases stayed unmatched. Germline V gene lookup returns CDR1 LNHDA and CDR2 SQIVND (reference sequence). The CDR3 length is 16 residues. The CDR3: CASSPEGTSRNNEQFF. For the CDR3, the DNA is TGTGCCAGTAGTCCCGAAGGGACTAGCAGAAACAATGAGCAGTTCTTC.

The chain employs TRBV5-1 and TRBJ1-2; 10 nucleotides match TRBD1. V dropped 4 bases and J dropped 4; count of bases not matched to a gene: 10. The length of the CDR3 is 16 residues. Germline V lookup: CDR1 SGHRS, CDR2 YFSETQ. The CDR3 region is CASSGGTGVVAYGYTF. The CDR3 coding sequence is TGCGCCAGCAGCGGGGGGACAGGGGTGGTAGCCTATGGCTACACCTTC.

V is TRBV3-1 (or the pseudogene TRBV3-2) and J is TRBJ1-3; TRBD1 aligns across 7 bases. V was clipped by 4 bases and J by 0 bases; unmatched bases: 3. CDR1 is LGHDT and CDR2 is YNNKEL in the germline V gene (reference sequence). This CDR3 is built from 15 residues. The CDR3 sequence: CASSRRQGSGNTIYF. Here the CDR3 DNA reads TGTGCCAGCAGCCGAAGACAGGGCTCTGGAAACACCATATATTTT.

V gene TRBV19 combines with J gene TRBJ2-1; 12 bases align to TRBD2. This CDR3 is 14 amino acids long. V lost 10 bases to trimming and J lost 4 bases; unmatched junction nucleotides: 5. The germline CDR1 and CDR2 sequences are LNHDA and SQIVND (reference sequence). The DNA of the CDR3 is TGTGCCACCACCGGACTAGCGGGATACAATGAGCAGTTCTTC. It encodes CATTGLAGYNEQFF.

The chain links TRBV6-1 to TRBJ1-6; the D is unclear. The CDR3 sequence is 16 residues long. Germline lookup yields CDR1 MNHNS and CDR2 SASEGT. V lost 2 bases and J lost 1, with 9 bases in between. DNA for the CDR3: TGTGCCAGCAGTGAATCGGGGAGGTCCTATAATTCACCCCTCCACTTT. Its translation is CASSESGRSYNSPLHF.

This clone was picked up a small number of times. The CDR3 DNA reads TGTGCCAGCAGTGCCGTAGCGGGTGGTCCCTACAATGAGCAGTTCTTC. This sequence encodes CASSAVAGGPYNEQFF. The chain combines TRBV6-1 with TRBJ2-1; 7 bases fit TRBD2. The V gene's germline CDR1 is MNHNS and CDR2 SASEGT. CDR3 length: 16 residues. V trimming: 4 bases; J trimming: 2 bases; junction bases outside the gene matches: 8.

The V and J genes are TRBV2 and TRBJ1-5; D remains unclear. Trimming cost V 1 base and J 1 base, with 8 bases left between them. From germline, CDR1 is SNHLY and CDR2 FYNNEI. The CDR3 totals 15 residues. The CDR3 spells CASSEELGSNQPQHF. CDR3 DNA: TGTGCCAGCAGTGAAGAGTTAGGGAGCAATCAGCCCCAGCATTTT.

The gene calls are TRBV11-2 and TRBJ2-7; unclear D gene. CDR3 length: 15 amino acids. Per the germline V gene, CDR1 is SGHAT and CDR2 is FQNNGV. V was cut by 5 bases and J by 0 bases, with 14 bases left in between. The CDR3 DNA sequence: TGTGCCAGCAGCCTCTTTGTGCCGTCCTCCTACGAGCAGTACTTC. Amino acids: CASSLFVPSSYEQYF.

This clone was picked up a small number of times. The chain uses TRBV18 and TRBJ2-2, with 9 bases aligning to TRBD2. The CDR3 is 17 residues long. V shed 6 bases, J shed 0 bases, and the junction held 8 bases outside the gene matches. Germline values: CDR1 KGHSH, CDR2 LQKENI. CDR3 bases: TGTGCCAGCTCTCCAACGGAGCGGGGGGCGAACACCGGGGAGCTGTTTTTT. Translated: CASSPTERGANTGELFF.

The CDR3 reads CASSLYTGGSSYEQYF. CDR3 sequence (DNA): TGTGCCAGCAGCCTATACACAGGGGGTAGCTCCTACGAGCAGTACTTC. The V gene is TRBV14, the J gene TRBJ2-7, with 8 bases that match TRBD1. Germline assignment: CDR1 SGHDN and CDR2 FVKESK. This CDR3 has 16 amino acids. The V segment lost 4 bases and the J segment 0 bases; nucleotides outside the gene matches: 8.

The J gene is TRBJ1-2, the V gene TRBV19; D is unclear. V dropped 6 bases and J dropped 7 bases, with 15 bases sitting between them. The CDR3 consists of 13 residues. CDR1 and CDR2 from the germline V gene are LNHDA and SQIVND (reference sequence). The CDR3 DNA reads as TGTGCCAGTAGCGTGTCCCTGAATGGTGGCTACACCTTC. This translates into CASSVSLNGGYTF.

The rearrangement links TRBV3-1 (or the pseudogene TRBV3-2) to TRBJ2-2; D is unclear. V was cut by 6 bases and J by 6 bases, with 17 bases left in between. CDR3 length equals 15 residues. Germline-derived CDR1 and CDR2 are LGHDT and YNNKEL (reference sequence). CDR3 sequence: CASSQAYLQPGELFF. The DNA for the CDR3 is TGTGCCAGCAGTCAGGCCTACCTTCAGCCCGGGGAGCTGTTTTTT.

The V and J genes are TRBV12-3 or TRBV12-4 and TRBJ1-6, with TRBD1 as a possible D gene (5 bases). Trimming shortened V by 1 base and J by 9 bases, and 7 bases separated the two germline ends. The CDR3 extends over 13 amino acids. The CDR3 spells CASSLGGPSPLHF. DNA of the CDR3: TGTGCCAGCAGTTTAGGGGGCCCTTCACCCCTCCACTTT.

V and J are TRBV21-1 and TRBJ1-5; TRBD1 is taken as the D call from the table, unchecked against the DNA. TRBV21-1 has pseudogene status. The CDR3 consists of 12 residues. The CDR3: CASQGAAQPQHF. CDR3 sequence (DNA): TGTGCCAGCCAGGGGGCAGCTCAGCCCCAGCATTTT.